This T cell receptor (beta chain) is drawn from a study of blood T cell repertoires in COVID-19. Study-level information: The United States, Italy and Spain supplied acute and convalescent COVID-19 samples. PBMCs, B-cell-depleted T cells, or T cells provided the cDNA or gDNA that made up the material.

The CDR3 loop spans 15 amino acids. In germline, CDR1 is SGHAT, CDR2 FQNNGV. V shed 4 bases and J shed 0 bases, with 12 bases lying between them. In the source study's methods: Using reference gene primer amplification, nucleated cell counts were estimated. Here immunoSEQ multiplex PCR was the method, and the copy in TCRdb shows in-frame clones only, minus some. The V and J calls and clone size are taken from that table; D and trimming were inferred from the DNA. This repertoire shows about 240,000 clones, 86% found once; its top ten account for around an eighth. This chain uses TRBV11-2 with TRBJ1-2; D is unclear. The material sequenced was peripheral blood. The sequence was collected from a man at least 80 years old with acute or convalescent COVID-19. In nucleotides, the CDR3 is TGTGCCAGCAGCTCTTCAGTTCCTCCTAACTATGGCTACACCTTC. Translating gives CASSSSVPPNYGYTF.